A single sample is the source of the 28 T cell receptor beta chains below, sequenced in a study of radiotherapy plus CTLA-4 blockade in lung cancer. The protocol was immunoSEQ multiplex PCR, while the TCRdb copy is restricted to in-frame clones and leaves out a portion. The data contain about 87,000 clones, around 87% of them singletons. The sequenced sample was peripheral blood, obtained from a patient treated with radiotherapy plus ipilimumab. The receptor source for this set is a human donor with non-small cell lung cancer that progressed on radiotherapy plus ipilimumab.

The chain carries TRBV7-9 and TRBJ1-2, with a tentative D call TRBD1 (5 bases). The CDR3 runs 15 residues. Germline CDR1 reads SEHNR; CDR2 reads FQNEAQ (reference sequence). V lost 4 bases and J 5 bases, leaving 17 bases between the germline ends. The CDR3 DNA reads TGTGCCAGCAGCTCCGATGAGTGGGGGATTTATGGCTACACCTTC. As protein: CASSSDEWGIYGYTF.

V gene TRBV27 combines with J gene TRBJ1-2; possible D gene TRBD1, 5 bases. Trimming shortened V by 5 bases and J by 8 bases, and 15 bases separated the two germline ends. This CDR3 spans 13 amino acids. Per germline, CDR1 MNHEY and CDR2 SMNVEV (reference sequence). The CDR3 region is CASSNHRGEGYTF. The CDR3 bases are TGTGCCAGCAGTAACCACCGAGGGGAAGGCTACACCTTC.

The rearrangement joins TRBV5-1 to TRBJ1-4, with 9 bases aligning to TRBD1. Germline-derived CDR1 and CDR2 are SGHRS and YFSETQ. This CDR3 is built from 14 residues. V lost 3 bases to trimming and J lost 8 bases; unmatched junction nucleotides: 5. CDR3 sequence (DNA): TGCGCCAGCAGCTCGGGACAGGGAGGAGAAAAACTGTTTTTT. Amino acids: CASSSGQGGEKLFF.

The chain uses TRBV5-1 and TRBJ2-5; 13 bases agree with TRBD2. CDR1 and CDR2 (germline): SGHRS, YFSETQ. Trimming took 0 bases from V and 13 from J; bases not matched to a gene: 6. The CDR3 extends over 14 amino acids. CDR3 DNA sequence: TGCGCCAGCAGCTTGGAACTAGCGGGAGGGTCCGGGTACTTC. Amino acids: CASSLELAGGSGYF.

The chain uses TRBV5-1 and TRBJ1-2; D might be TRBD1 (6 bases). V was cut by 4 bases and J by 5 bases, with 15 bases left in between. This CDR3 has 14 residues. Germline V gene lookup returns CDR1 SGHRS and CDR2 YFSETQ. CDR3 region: CASSQDSRGYGYTF. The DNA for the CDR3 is TGCGCCAGCAGCCAGGACAGCCGTGGTTATGGCTACACCTTC.

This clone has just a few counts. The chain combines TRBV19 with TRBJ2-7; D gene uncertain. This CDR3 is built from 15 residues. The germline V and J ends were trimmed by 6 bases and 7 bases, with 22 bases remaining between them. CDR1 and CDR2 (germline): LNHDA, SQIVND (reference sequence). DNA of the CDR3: TGTGCCAGTAGCCCTCGCGGCAAAAGCGAATGGGAGCAGTACTTC. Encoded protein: CASSPRGKSEWEQYF.

CDR3 nucleotides: TGTGCCAGCAGCTTAGATAATTTGGGACGCGCGAACGAGCAGTTCTTC. Translating it yields CASSLDNLGRANEQFF. This chain links TRBV11-3 with TRBJ2-1, with D perhaps given as TRBD1 or TRBD2 (5 bases each). The CDR3 runs to 16 residues. With 0 bases removed from V and 10 bases from J, the gap between germline ends came to 19 bases. The germline CDR1 and CDR2 sequences are SGHNT and YENEEA.

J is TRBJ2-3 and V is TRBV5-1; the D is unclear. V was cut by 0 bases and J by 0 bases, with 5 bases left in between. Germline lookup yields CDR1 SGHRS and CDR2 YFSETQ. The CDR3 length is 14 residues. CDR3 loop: CASSLEVSTDTQYF. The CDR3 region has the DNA TGCGCCAGCAGCTTGGAGGTTAGCACAGATACGCAGTATTTT.

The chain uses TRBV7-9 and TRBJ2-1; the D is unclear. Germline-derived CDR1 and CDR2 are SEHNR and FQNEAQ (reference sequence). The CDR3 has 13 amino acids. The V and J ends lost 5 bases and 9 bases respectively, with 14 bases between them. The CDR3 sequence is CASSPVGNSEQFF. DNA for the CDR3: TGTGCCAGCAGCCCCGTAGGAAACAGTGAGCAGTTCTTC.

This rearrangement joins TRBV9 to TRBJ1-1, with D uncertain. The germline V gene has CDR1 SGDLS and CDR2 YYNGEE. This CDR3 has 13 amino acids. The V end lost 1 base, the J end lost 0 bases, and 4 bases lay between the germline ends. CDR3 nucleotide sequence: TGTGCCAGCAGCGTATCCATGAACACTGAAGCTTTCTTT. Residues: CASSVSMNTEAFF. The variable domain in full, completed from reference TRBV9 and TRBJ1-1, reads DSGVTQTPKHLITATGQRVTLRCSPRSGDLSVYWYQQSLDQGLQFLIQYYNGEERAKGNILERFSAQQFPDLHSELNLSSLELGDSALYFCASSVSMNTEAFFGQGTRLTVV.

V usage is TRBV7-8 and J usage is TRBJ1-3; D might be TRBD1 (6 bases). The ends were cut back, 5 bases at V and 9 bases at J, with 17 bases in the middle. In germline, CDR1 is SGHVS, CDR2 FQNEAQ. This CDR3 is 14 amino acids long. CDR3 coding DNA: TGTGCCAGCAGCCCGACTCCAGGAGGGGGCACCATATATTTT. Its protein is CASSPTPGGGTIYF.

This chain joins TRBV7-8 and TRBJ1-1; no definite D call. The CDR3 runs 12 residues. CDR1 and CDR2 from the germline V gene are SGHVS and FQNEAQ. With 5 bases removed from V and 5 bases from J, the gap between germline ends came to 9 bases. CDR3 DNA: TGTGCCAGCAGCCGAGATAGAACTGAAGCTTTCTTT. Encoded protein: CASSRDRTEAFF.

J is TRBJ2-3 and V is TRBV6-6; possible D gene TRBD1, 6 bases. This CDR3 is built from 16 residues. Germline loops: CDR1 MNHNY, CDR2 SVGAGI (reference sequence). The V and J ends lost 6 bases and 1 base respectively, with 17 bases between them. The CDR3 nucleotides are TGTGCCAGCAGACTTCAGGGGTCCCCTCGCACAGATACGCAGTATTTT. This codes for CASRLQGSPRTDTQYF.

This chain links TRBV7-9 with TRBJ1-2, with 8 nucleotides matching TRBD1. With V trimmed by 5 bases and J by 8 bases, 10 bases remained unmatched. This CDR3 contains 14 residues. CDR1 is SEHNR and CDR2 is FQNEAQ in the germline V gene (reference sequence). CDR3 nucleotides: TGTGCCAGCAGCCGAGAACCTCAGGGGGCCGGCTACACCTTC. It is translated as CASSREPQGAGYTF.

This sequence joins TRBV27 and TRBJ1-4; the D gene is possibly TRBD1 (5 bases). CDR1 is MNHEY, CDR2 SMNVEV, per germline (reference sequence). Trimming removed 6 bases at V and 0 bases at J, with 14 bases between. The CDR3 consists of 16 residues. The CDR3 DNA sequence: TGTGCCAGCAGCGACGGGGCCGGGGCAACTAATGAAAAACTGTTTTTT. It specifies CASSDGAGATNEKLFF. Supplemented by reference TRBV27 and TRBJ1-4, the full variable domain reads EAQVTQNPRYLITVTGKKLTVTCSQNMNHEYMSWYRQDPGLGLRQIYYSMNVEVTDKGDVPEGYKVSRKEKRNFPLILESPSPNQTSLYFCASSDGAGATNEKLFFGSGTQLSVL.

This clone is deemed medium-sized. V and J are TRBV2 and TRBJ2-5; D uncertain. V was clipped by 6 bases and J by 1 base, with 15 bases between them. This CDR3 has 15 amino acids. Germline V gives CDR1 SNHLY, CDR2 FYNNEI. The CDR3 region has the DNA TGTGCCAGCAGAAGTCTAAGTGGTAGCCAAGAGACCCAGTACTTC. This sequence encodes CASRSLSGSQETQYF.

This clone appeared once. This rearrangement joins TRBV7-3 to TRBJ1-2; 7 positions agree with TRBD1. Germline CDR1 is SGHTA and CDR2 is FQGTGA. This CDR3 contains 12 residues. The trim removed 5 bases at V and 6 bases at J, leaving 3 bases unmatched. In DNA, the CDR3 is TGTGCCAGCAGCCTTACAGGGGATGGCTACACCTTC. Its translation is CASSLTGDGYTF. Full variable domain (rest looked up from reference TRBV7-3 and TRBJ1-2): GAGVSQTPSNKVTEKGKYVELRCDPISGHTALYWYRQSLGQGPEFLIYFQGTGAADDSGLPNDRFFAVRPEGSVSTLKIQRTERGDSAVYLCASSLTGDGYTFGSGTRLTVV.

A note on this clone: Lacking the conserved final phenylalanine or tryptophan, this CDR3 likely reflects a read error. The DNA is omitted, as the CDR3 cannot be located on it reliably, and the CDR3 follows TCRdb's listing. The CDR3 spells CASSGSSSGRTTI. The J gene is TRBJ2-3, the V gene TRBV27; the D call in the table, TRBD2, was not verified against the DNA. From germline, CDR1 is MNHEY and CDR2 SMNVEV (reference sequence). The CDR3 comprises 13 residues, both ends counted.

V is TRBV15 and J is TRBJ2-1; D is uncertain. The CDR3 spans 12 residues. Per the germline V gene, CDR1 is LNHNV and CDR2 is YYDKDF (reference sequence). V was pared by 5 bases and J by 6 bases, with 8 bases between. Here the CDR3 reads CATSATSNEQFF. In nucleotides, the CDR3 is TGTGCCACCAGCGCGACCAGCAATGAGCAGTTCTTC. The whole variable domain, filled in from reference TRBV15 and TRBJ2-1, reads DAMVIQNPRYQVTQFGKPVTLSCSQTLNHNVMYWYQQKSSQAPKLLFHYYDKDFNNEADTPDNFQSRRPNTSFCFLDIRSPGLGDTAMYLCATSATSNEQFFGPGTRLTVL.

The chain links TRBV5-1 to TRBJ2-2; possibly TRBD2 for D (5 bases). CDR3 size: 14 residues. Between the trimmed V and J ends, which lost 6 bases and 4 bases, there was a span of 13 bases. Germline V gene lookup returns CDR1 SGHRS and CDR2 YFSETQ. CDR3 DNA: TGCGCCAGCACCCGGACCGAGGGCACCGGGGAGCTGTTTTTT. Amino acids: CASTRTEGTGELFF.

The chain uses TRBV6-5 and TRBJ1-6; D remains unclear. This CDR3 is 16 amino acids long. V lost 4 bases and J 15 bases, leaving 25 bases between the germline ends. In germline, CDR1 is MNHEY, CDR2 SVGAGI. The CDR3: CASSSRSDWVAVDLHF. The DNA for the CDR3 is TGTGCCAGCAGTTCCCGTTCGGACTGGGTAGCGGTTGACCTCCACTTT.

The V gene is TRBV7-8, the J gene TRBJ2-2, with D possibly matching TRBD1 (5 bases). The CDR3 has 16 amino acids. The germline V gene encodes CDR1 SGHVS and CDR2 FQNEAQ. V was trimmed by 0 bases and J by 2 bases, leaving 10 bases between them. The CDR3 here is CASSLAGAVNTGELFF. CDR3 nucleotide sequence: TGTGCCAGCAGCTTAGCTGGGGCAGTCAACACCGGGGAGCTGTTTTTT.

The CDR3 region is CASSPTEGTNEKLFF. CDR3 sequence (DNA): TGCGCCAGCAGCCCGACGGAGGGGACTAATGAAAAACTGTTTTTT. The genes are TRBV5-1 and TRBJ1-4; possibly TRBD1 for D (5 bases). This CDR3 region has 15 residues. CDR1 is SGHRS and CDR2 is YFSETQ in the germline V gene. With 4 bases removed from V and 2 bases from J, the gap between germline ends came to 12 bases.

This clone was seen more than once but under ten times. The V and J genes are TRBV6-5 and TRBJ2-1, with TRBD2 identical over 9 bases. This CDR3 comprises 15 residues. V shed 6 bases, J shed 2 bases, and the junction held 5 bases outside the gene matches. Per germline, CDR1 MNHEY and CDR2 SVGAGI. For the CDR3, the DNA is TGTGCCAGCAGCAGGGCGGGGGGGCCCTACAATGAGCAGTTCTTC. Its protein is CASSRAGGPYNEQFF.

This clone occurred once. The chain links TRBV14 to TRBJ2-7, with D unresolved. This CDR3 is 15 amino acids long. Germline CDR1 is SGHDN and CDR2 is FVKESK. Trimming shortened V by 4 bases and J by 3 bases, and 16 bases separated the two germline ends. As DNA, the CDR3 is TGTGCCAGCAGCCGCCAGCTAGGGTCTATCTACGAGCAGTACTTC. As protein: CASSRQLGSIYEQYF.

The CDR3 loop is CAWNPGGGRNTEAFF. The CDR3 DNA is TGTGCCTGGAACCCAGGGGGGGGGCGGAACACTGAAGCTTTCTTT. The chain recombines TRBV30 with TRBJ1-1; 7 positions match TRBD1. The CDR3 is 15 amino acids. Germline values: CDR1 GTSNPN, CDR2 SVGIG (reference sequence). Trimming at V came to 4 bases and at J to 1 base, leaving 9 bases not matched to a gene. The full variable domain, completed using reference TRBV30 and TRBJ1-1, is SQTIHQWPATLVQPVGSPLSLECTVEGTSNPNLYWYRQAAGRGLQLLFYSVGIGQISSEVPQNLSASRPQDRQFILSSKKLLLSDSGFYLCAWNPGGGRNTEAFFGQGTRLTVV.

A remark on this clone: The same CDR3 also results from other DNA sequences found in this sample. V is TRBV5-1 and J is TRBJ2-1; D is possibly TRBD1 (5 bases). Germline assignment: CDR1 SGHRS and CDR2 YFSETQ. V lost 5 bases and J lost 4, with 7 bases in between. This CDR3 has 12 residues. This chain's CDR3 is CASSDSYNEQFF. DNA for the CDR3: TGCGCCAGCAGTGACAGTTACAATGAGCAGTTCTTC.

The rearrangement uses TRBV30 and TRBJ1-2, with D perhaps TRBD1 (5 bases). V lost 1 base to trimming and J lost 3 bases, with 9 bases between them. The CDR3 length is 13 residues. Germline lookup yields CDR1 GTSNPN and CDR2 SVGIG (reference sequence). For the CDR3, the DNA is TGTGCCTGGAGTGGGGGCGCGGACTATGGCTACACCTTC. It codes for CAWSGGADYGYTF.